The rows below give T cell receptor beta chains drawn from one sample of a study of shared clonotypes between healthy human individuals. TCRdb's copy holds only in-frame clones and misses some; the assay was immunoSEQ multiplex PCR. The table shows roughly 500,000 clones, with less than 85% occurring only once. What was sequenced was PBMCs. Every receptor here comes from a woman aged 40 to 50 in good health. Some clones in this sample may be carry-over from other donors' samples. The CDR3 runs from the conserved cysteine through the conserved F or W. The D gene is left open where the match is weak. Clone size appears in some rows only: once, few, many, or a class for an expanded clone.

D: TRBD2; V: TRBV5-1; size: NA; J: TRBJ2-5; CDR3: CASSLMDGGSETQYF; DNA: TGCGCCAGCAGCTTGATGGACGGGGGGTCGGAGACCCAGTACTTC
D: NA; V: TRBV7-9; size: NA; J: TRBJ2-7; CDR3: CASSQNGRGRSSYEQYF; DNA: TGTGCCAGCAGCCAAAACGGGCGGGGCAGAAGCTCCTACGAGCAGTACTTC
D: TRBD1; V: TRBV5-8; size: NA; J: TRBJ1-4; CDR3: CASSLKGTGGVATNEKLFF; DNA: TGTGCCAGCAGCTTGAAGGGGACAGGCGGCGTCGCAACTAATGAAAAACTGTTTTTT
D: NA; V: TRBV5-1; size: NA; J: TRBJ2-3; CDR3: CASSLVGRGSTDTQYF; DNA: TGCGCCAGCAGCTTGGTGGGTCGCGGGAGCACAGATACGCAGTATTTT
D: NA; V: TRBV4-1; size: few; J: TRBJ1-3; CDR3: CASSQVATVSGNTIYF; DNA: TGCGCCAGCAGCCAAGTGGCGACGGTCTCTGGAAACACCATATATTTT
D: NA; V: TRBV21-1; size: once; J: TRBJ2-7; CDR3: CASDKTGTDYSYEQYF; DNA: TGTGCCAGCGACAAAACGGGGACTGATTACTCCTACGAGCAGTACTTC
D: TRBD1; V: TRBV5-1; size: NA; J: TRBJ1-2; CDR3: CASSPGQGGDGYTF; DNA: TGCGCCAGCAGCCCTGGACAGGGTGGGGATGGCTACACCTTC
D: NA; V: TRBV30; size: NA; J: TRBJ2-3; CDR3: CAWNWGAITDTQYF; DNA: TGTGCCTGGAACTGGGGGGCTATCACAGATACGCAGTATTTT
D: NA; V: TRBV11-2; size: NA; J: TRBJ1-1; CDR3: CASSHNGQNTEAFF; DNA: TGTGCCAGCAGCCACAATGGACAGAACACTGAAGCTTTCTTT
D: NA; V: TRBV5-4; size: NA; J: TRBJ2-5; CDR3: CASSLDGQQETQYF; DNA: TGTGCCAGCAGCTTGGACGGACAGCAAGAGACCCAGTACTTC
D: TRBD1; V: TRBV5-1; size: NA; J: TRBJ1-2; CDR3: CASSPVGQNYGYTF; DNA: TGCGCCAGCAGCCCCGTGGGACAGAACTATGGCTACACCTTC
D: TRBD2; V: TRBV7-3; size: NA; J: TRBJ2-1; CDR3: CASSLSLLAGVSPGYNEQFF; DNA: TGTGCCAGCAGCTTATCTTTACTAGCGGGAGTATCCCCCGGCTACAATGAGCAGTTCTTC
D: NA; V: TRBV7-8; size: NA; J: TRBJ2-2; CDR3: CASSFSGTGELFF; DNA: TGTGCCAGCAGCTTCAGCGGAACCGGGGAGCTGTTTTTT
D: TRBD2; V: TRBV27; size: NA; J: TRBJ2-1; CDR3: CASTTGTSGINEQFF; DNA: TGTGCCAGCACTACCGGGACTAGCGGGATCAATGAGCAGTTCTTC
D: NA; V: TRBV25-1; size: NA; J: TRBJ2-3; CDR3: CASSEYNPGRTDTQYF; DNA: TGTGCCAGCAGTGAATACAATCCCGGGCGCACAGATACGCAGTATTTT
D: TRBD2; V: TRBV10-2; size: NA; J: TRBJ2-5; CDR3: CASSESTTSGSGETQYF; DNA: TGCGCCAGCAGTGAGTCCACGACTAGCGGGAGCGGTGAGACCCAGTACTTC
D: NA; V: TRBV18; size: NA; J: TRBJ2-7; CDR3: CASSPGRYEQYF; DNA: TGTGCCAGCTCACCAGGAAGGTACGAGCAGTACTTC
D: NA; V: TRBV5-1; size: NA; J: TRBJ2-4; CDR3: CASSLSPSVAAKNIQYF; DNA: TGCGCCAGCAGCTTGTCTCCCAGCGTAGCAGCCAAAAACATTCAGTACTTC
D: TRBD2; V: TRBV2; size: once; J: TRBJ2-7; CDR3: CASSAGRENSEQYF; DNA: TGTGCCAGCAGTGCGGGGCGGGAGAATTCCGAGCAGTACTTC
D: TRBD2; V: TRBV28; size: NA; J: TRBJ2-1; CDR3: CASSFPGTSGSSEQFF; DNA: TGTGCCAGCAGTTTCCCCGGGACTAGCGGGAGTAGTGAGCAGTTCTTC
D: TRBD2; V: TRBV28; size: NA; J: TRBJ2-5; CDR3: CASSTNSRTSGGQETQYF; DNA: TGTGCCAGCAGTACCAACTCAAGGACTAGCGGGGGGCAAGAGACCCAGTACTTC
D: NA; V: TRBV9; size: NA; J: TRBJ1-2; CDR3: CASSVGLVTGYTF; DNA: TGTGCCAGCAGCGTAGGTCTGGTCACAGGCTACACCTTC
D: TRBD2; V: TRBV5-6; size: once; J: TRBJ2-7; CDR3: CASSLFAGGLYEQYF; DNA: TGTGCCAGCAGCTTATTTGCGGGAGGGTTGTACGAGCAGTACTTC
D: TRBD2; V: TRBV15; size: NA; J: TRBJ2-1; CDR3: CATSTGSSGSKQFF; DNA: TGTGCCACCAGCACTGGATCTAGCGGGAGTAAGCAGTTCTTC
D: NA; V: TRBV18; size: once; J: TRBJ1-5; CDR3: CASSPSHSNQPQHF; DNA: TGTGCCAGCTCACCATCCCATAGCAATCAGCCCCAGCATTTT
D: NA; V: TRBV6-6; size: NA; J: TRBJ1-2; CDR3: CASRPGVGGDKDYTF; DNA: TGTGCCAGCAGGCCAGGGGTCGGGGGTGATAAAGACTACACCTTC
D: NA; V: TRBV12-5; size: NA; J: TRBJ2-3; CDR3: CASGLFSGAVNGDTQYF; DNA: TGTGCTAGTGGTTTGTTCTCGGGGGCGGTCAATGGGGATACGCAGTATTTT
D: NA; V: TRBV27; size: NA; J: TRBJ2-1; CDR3: CASSLSGENEQFF; DNA: TGTGCCAGCAGTTTGTCCGGGGAAAATGAGCAGTTCTTC
D: TRBD1; V: TRBV19; size: NA; J: TRBJ2-5; CDR3: CASSQGQQETQYF; DNA: TGTGCCAGTAGCCAGGGACAGCAAGAGACCCAGTACTTC
D: NA; V: TRBV7-6; size: NA; J: TRBJ2-5; CDR3: CASSQSRDGQETQYF; DNA: TGTGCCAGCAGCCAAAGCCGGGACGGCCAAGAGACCCAGTACTTC
D: NA; V: TRBV27; size: NA; J: TRBJ1-6; CDR3: CATLDRDRGMTLHF; DNA: TGTGCCACCCTAGACCGGGACCGGGGTATGACCCTCCACTTT
D: NA; V: TRBV15; size: few; J: TRBJ2-5; CDR3: CATSRDSRGAGEETQYF; DNA: TGTGCCACCAGCAGAGATAGTAGAGGTGCGGGCGAAGAGACCCAGTACTTC
D: TRBD2; V: TRBV18; size: NA; J: TRBJ2-1; CDR3: CASSPSTSAPQFF; DNA: TGTGCCAGCTCACCATCGACTAGCGCTCCGCAGTTCTTC
D: TRBD2; V: TRBV10-3; size: NA; J: TRBJ2-5; CDR3: CAISSGRVEETQYF; DNA: TGTGCCATCAGTTCCGGGAGGGTCGAAGAGACCCAGTACTTC
D: NA; V: TRBV7-9; size: once; J: TRBJ1-2; CDR3: CASSFGRNYGYTF; DNA: TGTGCCAGCAGCTTCGGGCGGAACTATGGCTACACCTTC
D: NA; V: TRBV5-5; size: NA; J: TRBJ1-2; CDR3: CASSLDREVYGYTF; DNA: TGTGCCAGCAGCTTGGACAGGGAGGTCTATGGCTACACCTTC
D: NA; V: TRBV9; size: NA; J: TRBJ2-7; CDR3: CASSIQGGEQYF; DNA: TGTGCCAGCAGCATACAGGGTGGCGAGCAGTACTTC
D: NA; V: TRBV6-1; size: NA; J: TRBJ1-2; CDR3: CASRDRARRNGYTF; DNA: TGTGCCAGCAGGGATAGGGCCCGAAGGAATGGCTACACCTTC
D: TRBD1; V: TRBV18; size: NA; J: TRBJ2-5; CDR3: CASSPLDREETQYF; DNA: TGTGCCAGCTCACCACTCGACAGGGAGGAGACCCAGTACTTC
D: NA; V: TRBV5-1; size: NA; J: TRBJ2-7; CDR3: CASSAGPGSYEQYF; DNA: TGCGCCAGCAGCGCCGGGCCGGGCTCCTACGAGCAGTACTTC
D: TRBD1; V: TRBV2; size: few; J: TRBJ1-1; CDR3: CASSGQGNTEAFF; DNA: TGTGCCAGCAGTGGACAGGGGAATACTGAAGCTTTCTTT
D: NA; V: TRBV25-1; size: once; J: TRBJ1-1; CDR3: CASSDRGDTEAFF; DNA: TGTGCCAGCAGTGATAGGGGAGACACTGAAGCTTTCTTT
D: TRBD2; V: TRBV5-1; size: NA; J: TRBJ2-1; CDR3: CASSLGLARDEQFF; DNA: TGCGCCAGCAGCTTAGGACTAGCTCGGGATGAGCAGTTCTTC
D: TRBD1; V: TRBV6-5; size: NA; J: TRBJ1-1; CDR3: CASSVDRGRDTEAFF; DNA: TGTGCCAGCAGTGTGGACAGGGGTAGGGACACTGAAGCTTTCTTT
D: NA; V: TRBV5-1; size: NA; J: TRBJ1-2; CDR3: CASSWAGEGGYTF; DNA: TGCGCCAGCAGCTGGGCCGGCGAGGGTGGCTACACCTTC
D: NA; V: TRBV4-1; size: few; J: TRBJ2-5; CDR3: CASSPGPWSGATEYF; DNA: TGCGCCAGCAGCCCAGGCCCGTGGTCGGGCGCTACAGAGTACTTC
D: NA; V: TRBV7-9; size: few; J: TRBJ2-3; CDR3: CASSLSTSTDTQYF; DNA: TGTGCCAGCAGCTTATCAACTAGCACAGATACGCAGTATTTT
D: NA; V: TRBV4-2; size: many; J: TRBJ2-2; CDR3: CASSASGQNTGELFF; DNA: TGTGCCAGCAGCGCATCAGGACAGAACACCGGGGAGCTGTTTTTT
D: NA; V: TRBV5-4; size: few; J: TRBJ1-1; CDR3: CASSPEILNTEAFF; DNA: TGTGCCAGCAGCCCTGAAATTTTGAACACTGAAGCTTTCTTT
D: TRBD1; V: TRBV19; size: few; J: TRBJ1-1; CDR3: CASTMTGVNTEAFF; DNA: TGTGCCAGTACCATGACAGGGGTTAACACTGAAGCTTTCTTT
D: NA; V: TRBV7-5; size: NA; J: TRBJ2-7; CDR3: CARTRLCSEQYF; DNA: TGTGCCAGAACGAGGTTGTGTAGCGAGCAGTACTTC
D: NA; V: TRBV9; size: NA; J: TRBJ2-1; CDR3: CASSVEPQTYSEQFF; DNA: TGTGCCAGCAGCGTAGAACCACAGACCTACAGTGAGCAGTTCTTC